Each of the 3 T cell receptor beta chains below was sequenced from the same sample in a study of cytomegalovirus exposure and HLA in healthy donors. The PCR was carried out with 60 Vbeta primers and 13 Jbeta primers. This table comes from immunoSEQ multiplex PCR, and its TCRdb copy is limited to in-frame clones, with some not included. Of approximately 160,000 clones in the sample, over 65% were seen once. The sample was PBMCs. Receptors were obtained from a man aged 18 to 30 in good health and CMV-seropositive.

The J gene is TRBJ1-3, the V gene TRBV5-1; no clear D gene. V lost 1 base to trimming and J lost 2 bases, with 10 bases between them. This CDR3 comprises 15 residues. The germline CDR1 and CDR2 sequences are SGHRS and YFSETQ. For the CDR3, the DNA is TGCGCCAGCAGCTTGACCAGCGGGGCTGGAAACACCATATATTTT. Translation: CASSLTSGAGNTIYF.

The chain has TRBV5-3 and TRBJ2-5; D may be TRBD1 (6 bases). TRBV5-3 falls under the ORF class, with uncertain function. V was clipped by 4 bases and J by 5 bases, with 15 bases between them. This CDR3 region has 14 residues. The CDR3: CARSVPTGGETQYF. The CDR3, as DNA: TGTGCCAGAAGCGTACCGACAGGTGGGGAGACCCAGTACTTC.

V and J are TRBV19 and TRBJ2-3; TRBD2 matches 10 bases. The J segment lost 8 bases and the V segment lost 4 bases, leaving 15 bases of the junction unmatched. Germline loops: CDR1 LNHDA, CDR2 SQIVND (reference sequence). The CDR3 is made up of 17 amino acids. In DNA, the CDR3 is TGTGCCAGTAGTACACAGCGGGAGGGCCGCCGCGGTTTTACGCAGTATTTT. Translated, it gives CASSTQREGRRGFTQYF.